Shown below are 32 T cell receptor beta chains from a single sample sequenced in a study of T cell responses to AZD1222 COVID-19 vaccine. Sequenced by immunoSEQ multiplex PCR; TCRdb stores in-frame clones only, minus some. The sample consists of some 140,000 clones, under 95% of them appearing once. The specimen was peripheral blood, collected on day 0 of AZD1222 vaccination. These receptors came from an adult in good health.

The chain is built from TRBV12-3 or TRBV12-4 and TRBJ1-4; D remains unclear. The V and J ends lost 3 bases and 11 bases respectively, with 7 bases between them. The CDR3 is made up of 11 amino acids. The CDR3 is CASSFGGKLFF. CDR3 nucleotide sequence: TGTGCCAGCAGTTTCGGAGGGAAACTGTTTTTT.

The gene calls are TRBV5-6 and TRBJ1-4; D gene unclear. Germline values: CDR1 SGHDT, CDR2 YYEEEE. The CDR3 spans 13 residues. Trimming left V 1 base short and J 6 bases short, with 7 bases between. CDR3 loop: CASSLREDEKLFF. The CDR3 bases are TGTGCCAGCAGCTTGAGGGAGGATGAAAAACTGTTTTTT.

V gene TRBV5-1 combines with J gene TRBJ1-2; the D is unclear. This CDR3 region has 12 residues. Trimming took off 4 bases at V and 3 bases at J, with 7 bases between the two ends. Per the germline V gene, CDR1 is SGHRS and CDR2 is YFSETQ. For the CDR3, the DNA is TGCGCCAGCAGCCCGGAGGACTATGGCTACACCTTC. Translated, it gives CASSPEDYGYTF.

Regarding this clone: The identical CDR3 is also encoded by other nucleotide sequences in the sample. The rearrangement joins TRBV5-1 to TRBJ1-1; possibly TRBD1 for D (5 bases). Germline CDR1 SGHRS, CDR2 YFSETQ. The CDR3 loop spans 15 amino acids. V dropped 0 bases and J dropped 1 base, with 10 bases sitting between them. This CDR3 is CASSLEEGQNTEAFF. The CDR3 region has the DNA TGCGCCAGCAGCTTGGAGGAGGGGCAGAACACTGAAGCTTTCTTT.

V and J are TRBV2 and TRBJ1-6; D remains unclear. Germline CDR1 SNHLY, CDR2 FYNNEI. Trimming pared 1 base from V and 0 bases from J, leaving 10 bases between. This CDR3 contains 17 residues. CDR3 region: CASSEGIPSSYNSPLHF. For the CDR3, the DNA is TGTGCCAGCAGTGAAGGAATCCCAAGCTCCTATAATTCACCCCTCCACTTT. The full variable domain, in which reference TRBV2 and TRBJ1-6 provide the parts outside the CDR3, is EPEVTQTPSHQVTQMGQEVILRCVPISNHLYFYWYRQILGQKVEFLVSFYNNEISEKSEIFDDQFSVERPDGSNFTLKIRSTKLEDSAMYFCASSEGIPSSYNSPLHFGNGTRLTVT.

The V call is TRBV25-1, the J call TRBJ1-3, with TRBD1 identical over 7 bases. The CDR3 covers 16 residues. J was trimmed by 2 bases and V by 5 bases; bases with no gene match: 9. The germline CDR1 and CDR2 sequences are MGHDK and SYGVNS. The chain's CDR3 is CASSNTGVGAGNTIYF. The CDR3 nucleotides read TGTGCCAGCAGTAACACAGGGGTCGGGGCTGGAAACACCATATATTTT.

The genes are TRBV6-1 and TRBJ1-6; D is uncertain. Per the germline V gene, CDR1 is MNHNS and CDR2 is SASEGT. The CDR3 is made up of 14 amino acids. Trimming cost V 3 bases and J 1 base, with 4 bases left between them. CDR3 region: CASSDGSYNSPLHF. The CDR3 DNA reads as TGTGCCAGCAGTGACGGATCCTATAATTCACCCCTCCACTTT.

The chain couples TRBV9 to TRBJ1-2, with TRBD1 matching 8 bases. Trimming removed 1 base from V and 6 bases from J; junction bases left unmatched: 11. Per the germline V gene, CDR1 is SGDLS and CDR2 is YYNGEE. This CDR3 region has 16 residues. The CDR3 coding sequence is TGTGCCAGCAGCGTACGTGTACAGGGGGTAGATCATGGCTACACCTTC. Protein: CASSVRVQGVDHGYTF. The entire variable domain, with the rest obtained from reference TRBV9 and TRBJ1-2, is as follows: DSGVTQTPKHLITATGQRVTLRCSPRSGDLSVYWYQQSLDQGLQFLIQYYNGEERAKGNILERFSAQQFPDLHSELNLSSLELGDSALYFCASSVRVQGVDHGYTFGSGTRLTVV.

The chain is built from TRBV5-1 and TRBJ2-7; 9 nucleotides agree with TRBD1. CDR1 and CDR2 from the germline V gene are SGHRS and YFSETQ. The J segment lost 1 base and the V segment lost 3 bases, leaving 8 bases of the junction unmatched. CDR3 length equals 16 residues. The CDR3: CASSSNPGTGSYEQYF. The CDR3 region has the DNA TGCGCCAGCAGCTCGAACCCCGGGACAGGGTCCTACGAGCAGTACTTC.

The genes are TRBV6-5 and TRBJ1-2; D gene unclear. Germline CDR1 reads MNHEY; CDR2 reads SVGAGI. CDR3 length equals 14 residues. V lost 2 bases to trimming and J lost 5 bases, with 12 bases between them. CDR3 residues: CASSYDSSGYGYTF. CDR3 coding DNA: TGTGCCAGCAGTTACGACTCGAGTGGGTATGGCTACACCTTC.

The genes are TRBV4-2 and TRBJ2-1; 11 nucleotides line up with TRBD2. Germline CDR1 is LGHNA and CDR2 is YNFKEQ. Unmatched junction bases numbered 8, after V lost 0 bases and J lost 10 bases. There are 16 residues in the CDR3. For the CDR3, the DNA is TGTGCCAGCAGCCAAGAGGAGACTAGCGGGGTCCGGGAGCAGTTCTTC. Its translation is CASSQEETSGVREQFF.

The chain carries TRBV5-1 and TRBJ1-6, with D possibly matching TRBD1 (5 bases). The CDR3 consists of 16 residues. CDR1 is SGHRS and CDR2 is YFSETQ in the germline V gene. V was cut by 1 base and J by 8 bases, with 16 bases left in between. As DNA, the CDR3 is TGCGCCAGCAGCTTGATGAGGAGGGGATCGGATTCACCCCTCCACTTT. Residues: CASSLMRRGSDSPLHF. Complete variable domain (other parts from reference TRBV5-1 and TRBJ1-6): KAGVTQTPRYLIKTRGQQVTLSCSPISGHRSVSWYQQTPGQGLQFLFEYFSETQRNKGNFPGRFSGRQFSNSRSEMNVSTLELGDSALYLCASSLMRRGSDSPLHFGNGTRLTVT.

The chain employs TRBV9 and TRBJ1-4; D possibly corresponds to TRBD1 (5 bases). CDR1 is SGDLS, CDR2 YYNGEE, per germline. The ends were cut back, 3 bases at V and 0 bases at J, with 15 bases in the middle. This CDR3 region has 17 residues. CDR3 region: CASSGGWLTATNEKLFF. In DNA form, the CDR3 reads TGTGCCAGCAGCGGGGGGTGGCTGACTGCAACTAATGAAAAACTGTTTTTT.

The chain carries TRBV3-1 (or the pseudogene TRBV3-2) and TRBJ1-3, with TRBD1 identical over 7 bases. There are 15 residues in the CDR3. With V trimmed by 5 bases and J by 4 bases, 8 bases remained unmatched. CDR1 LGHDT and CDR2 YNNKEL come from the germline V gene (reference sequence). CDR3 residues: CASSRPGQPGNTIYF. Written as DNA, the CDR3 is TGTGCCAGCAGCAGACCGGGACAGCCAGGAAACACCATATATTTT.

The chain joins TRBV6-2 or TRBV6-3 to TRBJ2-1; D is perhaps TRBD2 (5 bases). This CDR3 has 14 residues. V lost 2 bases to trimming and J lost 8 bases, with 13 bases between them. In germline, CDR1 is MNHEY, CDR2 SVGEGT. The CDR3 region has the DNA TGTGCCAGCAGTTACCGGGCTGTTAGCGATGAGCAGTTCTTC. Its protein product is CASSYRAVSDEQFF.

The chain recombines TRBV9 with TRBJ2-1; D is perhaps TRBD2 (6 bases). The ends were cut back, 3 bases at V and 5 bases at J, with 18 bases in the middle. This CDR3 has 16 residues. The germline gives CDR1 SGDLS, CDR2 YYNGEE. As DNA, the CDR3 is TGTGCCAGCAGCGCCACTCCGGGGGACTTCAACAATGAGCAGTTCTTC. Translation: CASSATPGDFNNEQFF.

V and J are TRBV27 and TRBJ1-5, with D possibly matching TRBD1 (6 bases). CDR3 length equals 15 residues. V gave up 5 bases and J gave up 5 bases, with 16 bases separating them. Germline loops: CDR1 MNHEY, CDR2 SMNVEV (reference sequence). The CDR3 loop reads CASSPPRTADQPQHF. As DNA, the CDR3 is TGTGCCAGCAGTCCACCGAGGACAGCTGATCAGCCCCAGCATTTT.

The chain couples TRBV19 to TRBJ2-7, with a possible D match to TRBD1 (5 bases). The CDR3 runs to 13 residues. Germline CDR1 and CDR2: LNHDA and SQIVND (reference sequence). Trimming pared 4 bases from V and 3 bases from J, leaving 10 bases between. The CDR3 loop reads CASSNGHLYEQYF. The CDR3 DNA is TGTGCCAGTAGTAACGGACACCTCTACGAGCAGTACTTC. The complete variable domain, with remaining parts taken from reference TRBV19 and TRBJ2-7, reads DGGITQSPKYLFRKEGQNVTLSCEQNLNHDAMYWYRQDPGQGLRLIYYSQIVNDFQKGDIAEGYSVSREKKESFPLTVTSAQKNPTAFYLCASSNGHLYEQYFGPGTRLTVT.

This clone is a singleton in its sample. This rearrangement joins TRBV6-6 to TRBJ2-5; perhaps TRBD2 as D (8 bases). CDR3 length: 15 residues. Germline loops: CDR1 MNHNY, CDR2 SVGAGI (reference sequence). Trimming removed 6 bases at V and 5 bases at J, with 19 bases between. This CDR3 reads CASRGRGQREETQYF. DNA of the CDR3: TGTGCCAGCAGAGGCCGGGGACAGCGGGAGGAGACCCAGTACTTC.

This chain connects TRBV21-1 to TRBJ1-1. TRBV21-1 is shown as a pseudogene. The CDR3 spans 15 residues. The DNA of the CDR3 is TGTGCCAGCAGCAATGAACGGCGCATGAACACTGAAGCTTTCTTT. As protein: CASSNERRMNTEAFF.

The genes are TRBV20-1 and TRBJ1-2, with D unclear. CDR1 DFQATT and CDR2 SNEGSKA come from the germline V gene (reference sequence). Trimming left V 5 bases short and J 8 bases short, with 12 bases between. The CDR3 runs 11 residues. CDR3: CSAGWNTGYTF. The DNA for the CDR3 is TGCAGTGCTGGGTGGAACACCGGCTACACCTTC.

The gene calls are TRBV9 and TRBJ1-2; 9 nucleotides agree with TRBD1. The germline V gene encodes CDR1 SGDLS and CDR2 YYNGEE. With 4 bases clipped from V and 8 bases from J, the junction kept 9 bases outside the gene matches. The CDR3 length is 14 residues. The CDR3 spells CASSLLDRGGGYTF. The CDR3 DNA sequence: TGTGCCAGCAGCCTTCTAGACAGGGGGGGCGGCTACACCTTC.

The chain couples TRBV5-1 to TRBJ1-5; 8 nucleotides match TRBD1. Germline V lookup: CDR1 SGHRS, CDR2 YFSETQ. The CDR3 extends over 15 amino acids. V gave up 4 bases and J gave up 0 bases; unmatched junction bases: 3. The CDR3 region has the DNA TGCGCCAGCAGCGCCGGGACAGGTAGCAATCAGCCCCAGCATTTT. The encoded protein is CASSAGTGSNQPQHF. Together with reference TRBV5-1 and TRBJ1-5, the CDR3 gives the full variable domain: KAGVTQTPRYLIKTRGQQVTLSCSPISGHRSVSWYQQTPGQGLQFLFEYFSETQRNKGNFPGRFSGRQFSNSRSEMNVSTLELGDSALYLCASSAGTGSNQPQHFGDGTRLSIL.

V gene TRBV2 combines with J gene TRBJ1-5, with TRBD1 matching 7 bases. CDR3 length: 15 residues. V shed 6 bases, J shed 4 bases, and the junction held 9 bases outside the gene matches. Germline CDR1 and CDR2: SNHLY and FYNNEI. This CDR3 is CASSRGDRPNQPQHF. In DNA, the CDR3 is TGTGCCAGCAGCCGCGGGGACAGACCTAATCAGCCCCAGCATTTT.

This clone was observed a single time. The gene calls are TRBV28 and TRBJ1-1, with a tentative D call TRBD1 (5 bases). CDR3 length: 15 residues. V was shortened by 6 bases and J by 4 bases, with 18 bases between the two germline ends. Germline V CDR1 and CDR2: MDHEN, SYDVKM. The CDR3 loop reads CASRPPAGGITEAFF. CDR3 DNA: TGTGCCAGCAGGCCCCCCGCGGGGGGGATCACTGAAGCTTTCTTT.

The chain uses TRBV9 and TRBJ1-1, with no clear D. The CDR3 has 13 amino acids. The V end was cut by 4 bases, the J end by 0 bases, with 7 bases between. Per the germline V gene, CDR1 is SGDLS and CDR2 is YYNGEE. In DNA, the CDR3 is TGTGCCAGCAGCTGGACTATGAACACTGAAGCTTTCTTT. Its protein product is CASSWTMNTEAFF.

CDR3 residues: CASWGKENQPQHF. The CDR3 nucleotides are TGTGCCAGCTGGGGGAAGGAAAATCAGCCCCAGCATTTT. This chain uses TRBV6-5 with TRBJ1-5, with D perhaps matching TRBD1 (5 bases). From germline, CDR1 is MNHEY and CDR2 SVGAGI. CDR3 length equals 13 residues. Trimming shortened V by 8 bases and J by 4 bases, and 12 bases separated the two germline ends.

This CDR3 is CASRETGGAANTEAFF. The CDR3 DNA follows: TGTGCCAGCAGGGAAACAGGGGGCGCCGCGAACACTGAAGCTTTCTTT. The chain couples TRBV2 to TRBJ1-1; 9 bases fit TRBD1. The CDR3 spans 16 residues. With V trimmed by 6 bases and J by 1 base, 9 bases remained unmatched. Looked up from germline, CDR1 is SNHLY and CDR2 is FYNNEI.

This chain connects TRBV9 to TRBJ1-4, with TRBD1 matching over 7 bases. The V gene's germline CDR1 is SGDLS and CDR2 YYNGEE. This CDR3 region has 14 residues. The J segment lost 8 bases and the V segment lost 0 bases, leaving 4 bases of the junction unmatched. The CDR3 nucleotides read TGTGCCAGCAGCGTAGGACAGGGTGGCGAAAAACTGTTTTTT. Amino acid sequence: CASSVGQGGEKLFF.

V is TRBV18 and J is TRBJ1-1, with D possibly being TRBD1 (6 bases). CDR1 is KGHSH, CDR2 LQKENI, per germline. This CDR3 has 15 amino acids. Trimming shortened V by 5 bases and J by 1 base, and 14 bases separated the two germline ends. The CDR3 reads CASSSGQWGNTEAFF. CDR3 nucleotides: TGTGCCAGCTCATCGGGACAATGGGGGAACACTGAAGCTTTCTTT.

The gene calls are TRBV6-5 and TRBJ2-1; possibly TRBD1 for D (5 bases). The V gene's germline CDR1 is MNHEY and CDR2 SVGAGI. The CDR3 is 14 residues long. V lost 0 bases to trimming and J lost 10 bases, with 13 bases between them. In nucleotides, the CDR3 is TGTGCCAGCAGTTACTCGAGGTCTTGGGGCGAGCAGTTCTTC. It encodes CASSYSRSWGEQFF.

The chain has TRBV5-1 and TRBJ2-7; D might be TRBD1 or TRBD2, each matching 5 bases. CDR3 size: 11 residues. Germline CDR1 is SGHRS and CDR2 is YFSETQ. V lost 4 bases and J lost 9, with 11 bases in between. The CDR3 DNA sequence: TGCGCCAGCAGCGGGGACGGACCGCAGTACTTC. Encoded protein: CASSGDGPQYF.